In this sample, the clone carrying this T cell receptor beta chain turned up many times. A TCRbeta library incorporating unique molecular identifiers was prepared. MiXCR, run by TCRdb on the PCR reads, gives a single entry per CDR3 protein. The sample yields around 600,000 distinct CDR3 sequences, around a sixth seen once. This specimen comes from a study of T-cell reconstitution after alpha-beta-depleted transplantation in children. This CDR3 contains 13 residues. The ends were cut back, 4 bases at V and 7 bases at J, with 14 bases in the middle. The germline CDR1 and CDR2 sequences are SQVTM and ANQGSEA.

The rearrangement uses TRBV29-1 and TRBJ2-1; D remains ambiguous. Sequences were derived from PBMCs from the stem cell graft donor, sampled from the stem cell graft. This sequence was found in a human donor who donated a stem cell graft to a child with acute myeloid leukemia. The CDR3 DNA reads TGCAGCGTTGCGGTGGGCCTGTGGAATGAGCAGTTCTTC. Amino acids: CSVAVGLWNEQFF.